The 19 T cell receptor beta chains presented below share a single source sample, sequenced in a study of Ad26.COV2.S vaccination and SARS-CoV-2 variants. Treatment specified: about 20 received Ad26.COV2.S at low or high dose, single or two shots; several received placebo; per-sample allocation not given. Sample collection was performed on day 63 after the first vaccine or placebo injection. Generated by immunoSEQ multiplex PCR, the TCRdb table keeps only in-frame clones and is missing some. The top ten hold approximately 3.7% of the sample, which has about 370,000 clones, around nine tenths seen once. Sequences were derived from peripheral blood, sampled in a trial of Ad26.COV2.S vaccine versus placebo. These receptors were taken from a person aged 18 to 65 who received the Ad26.COV2.S COVID-19 vaccine or a placebo.

J is TRBJ1-5 and V is TRBV10-1; unclear D gene. V gave up 3 bases and J gave up 7 bases, with 7 bases separating them. The CDR3 runs 12 residues. The germline gives CDR1 WNHNN, CDR2 SYGVQD (reference sequence). CDR3 sequence reads: CASSDSRQPQHF. The CDR3 DNA reads as TGCGCCAGCAGTGATTCTCGACAGCCCCAGCATTTT.

This chain links TRBV19 with TRBJ1-5; 7 nucleotides agree with TRBD1. V dropped 3 bases and J dropped 6; count of bases not matched to a gene: 8. The CDR3 runs 15 residues. Germline CDR1 is LNHDA and CDR2 is SQIVND (reference sequence). The CDR3 sequence: CASSIRGQPFQPQHF. The CDR3 DNA follows: TGTGCCAGTAGTATCAGGGGACAGCCCTTTCAGCCCCAGCATTTT.

The chain employs TRBV19 and TRBJ1-2; TRBD1 matches at 9 bases. V was pared by 4 bases and J by 4 bases, with 7 bases of the junction left unmatched. CDR1 and CDR2 (germline): LNHDA, SQIVND (reference sequence). CDR3 size: 15 residues. The CDR3 DNA reads as TGTGCCAGTAGTACGGGACAGGGTGACAGCTATGGCTACACCTTC. This encodes CASSTGQGDSYGYTF.

The chain uses TRBV7-9 and TRBJ1-2; D gene unclear. Trimming left V 5 bases short and J 6 bases short, with 10 bases between. The CDR3 covers 12 residues. Germline V CDR1 and CDR2: SEHNR, FQNEAQ (reference sequence). The CDR3 loop is CASSPREDGYTF. The CDR3 DNA is TGTGCCAGCAGCCCCCGGGAGGATGGCTACACCTTC.

CDR3 sequence reads: CASSLELAETDTQYF. In nucleotides, the CDR3 is TGTGCCAGCAGCTTGGAACTAGCGGAAACAGATACGCAGTATTTT. The chain recombines TRBV5-4 with TRBJ2-3; the match to TRBD2 covers 8 bases. The V and J ends lost 0 bases and 3 bases, in that order; junction bases with no gene match: 3. This CDR3 comprises 15 residues. Looked up from germline, CDR1 is SGHNT and CDR2 is YYREEE (reference sequence).

This rearrangement joins TRBV6-2 or TRBV6-3 to TRBJ1-5; possible D gene TRBD1, 5 bases. The CDR3 consists of 15 residues. The V gene lost 5 bases and the J gene lost 2 bases, with 13 bases spanning the gap. Germline V gene lookup returns CDR1 MNHEY and CDR2 SVGEGT. The CDR3 DNA is TGTGCCAGCAGTGTCCAGGGTGCGCGCAATCAGCCCCAGCATTTT. Its translation is CASSVQGARNQPQHF.

The rearrangement uses TRBV7-2 and TRBJ2-4; a possible D gene is TRBD1 (5 bases). This CDR3 region has 16 residues. V lost 3 bases, J lost 0 bases, and 12 bases lay in between. Per the germline V gene, CDR1 is SGHTA and CDR2 is FQGNSA. The CDR3 DNA sequence: TGTGCCAGCAGCTTGGCTTGGGGCTTAGCCAAAAACATTCAGTACTTC. Translating it yields CASSLAWGLAKNIQYF. Based on the CDR3 plus reference TRBV7-2 and TRBJ2-4, the full variable domain is GAGVSQSPSNKVTEKGKDVELRCDPISGHTALYWYRQSLGQGLEFLIYFQGNSAPDKSGLPSDRFSAERTGGSVSTLTIQRTQQEDSAVYLCASSLAWGLAKNIQYFGAGTRLSVL.

This clone was seen only a few times. This chain joins TRBV7-2 and TRBJ2-5, with TRBD2 matching 10 bases. The CDR3 length is 17 residues. J lost 5 bases, V lost 1 base, and 10 bases had no gene match. Germline V gene lookup returns CDR1 SGHTA and CDR2 FQGNSA. The CDR3 loop reads CASSLVGSSGGFETQYF. CDR3 nucleotide sequence: TGTGCCAGCAGCTTAGTTGGGAGTAGCGGGGGGTTTGAGACCCAGTACTTC.

This chain uses TRBV7-6 with TRBJ2-1; tentative D call: TRBD2 (6 bases). CDR1 and CDR2 from the germline V gene are SGHVS and FNYEAQ. V was clipped by 5 bases and J by 7 bases, with 21 bases between them. CDR3 length: 16 amino acids. The CDR3 DNA reads TGTGCCAGCAGCCGAAGTTTGCCTAGCGAAAGTAATGAGCAGTTCTTC. This gives the protein CASSRSLPSESNEQFF.

The CDR3 DNA reads as TGCGCCAGCAGCCAAGGAGGGGTTGGTGAAAAACTGTTTTTT. Amino acid sequence: CASSQGGVGEKLFF. This sequence joins TRBV4-1 and TRBJ1-4; possibly TRBD1 for D (5 bases). The V gene lost 1 base and the J gene lost 7 bases, with 10 bases spanning the gap. Germline CDR1 reads MGHRA; CDR2 reads YSYEKL. This CDR3 spans 14 amino acids.

This rearrangement joins TRBV12-3 or TRBV12-4 to TRBJ1-2; perhaps TRBD1 as D (5 bases). V lost 2 bases to trimming and J lost 6 bases, with 10 bases between them. The CDR3 is made up of 13 amino acids. The CDR3, as DNA: TGTGCCAGCAGTTTAATCCTACAGGATGGCTACACCTTC. It yields the protein CASSLILQDGYTF.

V is TRBV7-2 and J is TRBJ2-1; weak D call: TRBD1 (6 bases). The V and J ends lost 5 bases and 7 bases respectively, with 12 bases between them. Germline CDR1 SGHTA, CDR2 FQGNSA. This CDR3 is 13 amino acids long. The CDR3 bases are TGTGCCAGCAGCACACGCAGGGGAAATGAGCAGTTCTTC. As protein: CASSTRRGNEQFF. Full variable domain (outside the CDR3, taken from reference TRBV7-2 and TRBJ2-1): GAGVSQSPSNKVTEKGKDVELRCDPISGHTALYWYRQSLGQGLEFLIYFQGNSAPDKSGLPSDRFSAERTGGSVSTLTIQRTQQEDSAVYLCASSTRRGNEQFFGPGTRLTVL.

This chain joins TRBV15 and TRBJ1-5; 7 bases fit TRBD1. The CDR3 is 16 residues long. V shed 3 bases and J 9 bases; nucleotides not matched to a gene: 14. CDR1 LNHNV and CDR2 YYDKDF come from the germline V gene (reference sequence). In nucleotides, the CDR3 is TGTGCCACCAGCAGCGTAAGACAGGGCCCTTTGGGGCCCCAGCATTTT. Translating gives CATSSVRQGPLGPQHF.

Of note for this clone: This sample also contains other DNA sequences that code for the same CDR3. The chain couples TRBV12-3 or TRBV12-4 to TRBJ1-2; the D gene is possibly TRBD1 (6 bases). V was clipped by 6 bases and J by 5 bases, with 13 bases between them. The CDR3 is 13 residues long. CDR3 DNA sequence: TGTGCCAGCAGCCCTGACAGGCGGTATGGCTACACCTTC. This encodes CASSPDRRYGYTF.

The gene calls are TRBV2 and TRBJ1-6; 8 nucleotides agree with TRBD1. The CDR3 has 14 amino acids. CDR1 is SNHLY, CDR2 FYNNEI, per germline. V was clipped by 7 bases and J by 10 bases; unmatched bases: 9. This CDR3 is CASILDREGSPLHF. The DNA for the CDR3 is TGTGCCAGCATATTGGACAGGGAGGGATCACCCCTCCACTTT. Filled out from reference TRBV2 and TRBJ1-6, the complete variable domain reads EPEVTQTPSHQVTQMGQEVILRCVPISNHLYFYWYRQILGQKVEFLVSFYNNEISEKSEIFDDQFSVERPDGSNFTLKIRSTKLEDSAMYFCASILDREGSPLHFGNGTRLTVT.

This clone has only one observation. The V and J genes are TRBV19 and TRBJ2-7; possible D gene TRBD1, 6 bases. Germline assignment: CDR1 LNHDA and CDR2 SQIVND (reference sequence). The V gene lost 3 bases and the J gene lost 0 bases, with 9 bases spanning the gap. The CDR3 is 14 amino acids. The CDR3 reads CASSIWGRSYEQYF. The CDR3 nucleotides are TGTGCCAGTAGTATCTGGGGGCGCTCCTACGAGCAGTACTTC.

This clone was observed once. This rearrangement joins TRBV4-3 to TRBJ1-4, with D perhaps matching TRBD1 (5 bases). This CDR3 spans 18 amino acids. From germline, CDR1 is LGHNA and CDR2 YSLEER. V was shortened by 2 bases and J by 5 bases, with 21 bases between the two germline ends. In DNA, the CDR3 is TGCGCCAGCAGCCAATATGTACGGGGCGAGAGGAGGAATGAAAAACTGTTTTTT. This translates into CASSQYVRGERRNEKLFF.

The chain links TRBV2 to TRBJ1-6; no clear D gene. Germline V CDR1 and CDR2: SNHLY, FYNNEI. The CDR3 is made up of 15 amino acids. The V end was cut by 1 base, the J end by 0 bases, with 4 bases between. CDR3 in amino acids: CASSEDSSYNSPLHF. The CDR3 nucleotides read TGTGCCAGCAGTGAAGACAGCTCCTATAATTCACCCCTCCACTTT. Filled out from reference TRBV2 and TRBJ1-6, the complete variable domain reads EPEVTQTPSHQVTQMGQEVILRCVPISNHLYFYWYRQILGQKVEFLVSFYNNEISEKSEIFDDQFSVERPDGSNFTLKIRSTKLEDSAMYFCASSEDSSYNSPLHFGNGTRLTVT.

The chain has TRBV2 and TRBJ1-5; D gene uncertain. Trimming cost V 6 bases and J 0 bases, with 18 bases left between them. The CDR3 covers 17 residues. Per germline, CDR1 SNHLY and CDR2 FYNNEI. The CDR3 reads CASRRKAGLSSNQPQHF. In DNA, the CDR3 is TGTGCCAGCAGGAGAAAGGCCGGGCTTTCTAGCAATCAGCCCCAGCATTTT.